The rows below give T cell receptor beta chains drawn from one sample of a study of blood T cell repertoires in COVID-19. The data were produced by immunoSEQ multiplex PCR, yet TCRdb's version contains in-frame clones alone and is incomplete. The sample records over 350,000 clones, nearly 90% being singletons. The sample comprised PBMCs or T cells enriched from blood (not recorded which). The receptors stem from a woman younger than 30 with acute COVID-19. Both conserved end residues are part of each CDR3. Fields, in order: D gene, V gene, J gene, clone size, CDR3 DNA, CDR3 protein. The D gene is left open where the match is weak. Clone size is stated in some rows and not others, as once, few, many or a class when expanded.

>TRBD1|TRBV24-1|TRBJ1-1|.
TGTGCCACCAGTGACCCTAACAGGGGACCGAACACTGAAGCTTTCTTT
CATSDPNRGPNTEAFF
>.|TRBV12-5|TRBJ2-1|.
TGTGCTAGTGCCGCAGGGGCCTACAATGAGCAGTTCTTC
CASAAGAYNEQFF
>TRBD2|TRBV11-2|TRBJ2-7|once
TGTGCCAGCAGCTCTTTAGCGGGAGAGTCCGGACGGCAGCAGTACTTC
CASSSLAGESGRQQYF
>.|TRBV3-1/TRBV3-2|TRBJ1-2|once
TGTGCCAGCAGCCAATCCGACAGTGACTATGGCTACACCTTC
CASSQSDSDYGYTF
>.|TRBV3-1/TRBV3-2|TRBJ2-1|.
TGTGCCAGCAGCCCCTCAGGGGTTCCTGAGCAGTTCTTC
CASSPSGVPEQFF
>.|TRBV9|TRBJ2-1|.
TGTGCCAGCAGCGTAGATGAGAGCTCCTACAATGAGCAGTTCTTC
CASSVDESSYNEQFF
>.|TRBV19|TRBJ2-2|once
TGTGCCAGTAGTTCCCCTACCGGGGAGCTGTTTTTT
CASSSPTGELFF
>TRBD2|TRBV28|TRBJ2-7|.
TGTGCCAGCAGTGCCCGACTAGCGGGAGGGCTGGAGCAGTACTTC
CASSARLAGGLEQYF
>.|TRBV4-2|TRBJ2-4|.
TGTGCCAGCAGCCCGAATACCCCAGGGGTAGCGCAAAACATTCAGTACTTC
CASSPNTPGVAQNIQYF
>.|TRBV5-6|TRBJ2-5|few
TGTGCCAGCAGCTTGGCCATGACGGGGAGAGAGACCCAGTACTTC
CASSLAMTGRETQYF
>.|TRBV2|TRBJ2-5|.
TGTGCCAGCAGTGAAGCCGGCCTAGCGCAAGAGACCCAGTACTTC
CASSEAGLAQETQYF
>.|TRBV7-9|TRBJ2-5|.
TGTGCCAGCAGCCCAGGGTCTACTCAAGAGACCCAGTACTTC
CASSPGSTQETQYF
>TRBD1|TRBV7-9|TRBJ1-4|.
TGTGCCAGCAGCTTAGCTTCCGGACAGGCTAATGAAAAACTGTTTTTT
CASSLASGQANEKLFF
>TRBD1|TRBV10-3|TRBJ1-1|few
TGTGCCATCAGTGAGTCTTTAGGCGACAGGGGGACTGAAGCTTTCTTT
CAISESLGDRGTEAFF
>.|TRBV21-1|TRBJ2-7|.
TGTGCCAGCACTCTCCCAGGGGTCAGATTCTACGAGCAGTACTTC
CASTLPGVRFYEQYF
>.|TRBV6-5|TRBJ1-1|.
TGTGCCAGCGGTATTGGGGGGACCACTGAAGCTTTCTTT
CASGIGGTTEAFF
>TRBD2|TRBV27|TRBJ2-1|.
TGTGCCAGCAGTTTCACTAGCGTGAGCCCGGATGAGCAGTTCTTC
CASSFTSVSPDEQFF
>.|TRBV28|TRBJ2-7|.
TGTGCCAGCAGCCAGTTTCGAGGCAACAACTACGAGCAGTACTTC
CASSQFRGNNYEQYF
>.|TRBV4-1|TRBJ1-4|.
TGCGCCAGCAGCGGGGGGGAAGTTGGAAAACTGTTTTTT
CASSGGEVGKLFF
>.|TRBV7-2|TRBJ2-6|.
TGTGCCAGCCGGGACACTGGGGCCAACGTCCTGACTTTC
CASRDTGANVLTF
>TRBD1|TRBV2|TRBJ1-6|.
TGTGCCAGCAGTAGGGACAGTGGTTCACCCCTCCACTTT
CASSRDSGSPLHF
>.|TRBV15|TRBJ2-1|.
TGTGCCACCAGCAGAGTCCCGGACAGATACAATGAGCAGTTCTTC
CATSRVPDRYNEQFF
>TRBD2|TRBV5-6|TRBJ2-7|.
TGTGCCAGCAGCTTGGGAGCAGCGGGGGGTTTTTACGAGCAGTACTTC
CASSLGAAGGFYEQYF
>.|TRBV11-3|TRBJ2-3|.
TGTGCCAGCAGCTTGGGGGGTAGCACAGATACGCAGTATTTT
CASSLGGSTDTQYF
>TRBD1|TRBV6-5|TRBJ1-2|.
TGTGCCAGCAGTTACCTCGGGGACAGGGCGCTCTATGGCTACACCTTC
CASSYLGDRALYGYTF
>.|TRBV5-1|TRBJ2-7|.
TGCGCCAGCAGAGTAGATTCCTACGAGCAGTACTTC
CASRVDSYEQYF
>.|TRBV5-1|TRBJ1-1|once
TGCGCCAGCAGCTCAGGCTCGAACACTGAAGCTTTCTTT
CASSSGSNTEAFF
>.|TRBV21-1|TRBJ2-5|.
TGTGCCAGCAGTGAGCGGGGGGGCCGGTTAAGGAGTCGAGAGACCCAGTACTTC
CASSERGGRLRSRETQYF
>.|TRBV5-4|TRBJ2-7|.
TGTGCCAGCAGCTCCCGATGGCAGGCCCTAACCTACGAGCAGTACTTC
CASSSRWQALTYEQYF
>.|TRBV15|TRBJ2-2|once
TGTGCCACCAGCAGAGACAGAACACGCACCGGGGAGCTGTTTTTT
CATSRDRTRTGELFF
>.|TRBV4-2|TRBJ1-5|.
TGTGCCAGCAGCCAAGATCCCGCTGGGCGCCCCGGCGGCAATCAGCCCCAGCATTTT
CASSQDPAGRPGGNQPQHF
>.|TRBV9|TRBJ2-1|.
TGTGCCAGCAGCGTCCTCGACAGTCCCAATGAGCAGTTCTTC
CASSVLDSPNEQFF
>.|TRBV3-1/TRBV3-2|TRBJ1-1|once
TGTGCCAGCAGCCAAGAAGGAGACACTGAAGCTTTCTTT
CASSQEGDTEAFF
>.|TRBV12-3/TRBV12-4|TRBJ1-5|.
TGTGCCAGCAGTTTAGCCAGTCATCAGCCCCAGCATTTT
CASSLASHQPQHF
>.|TRBV4-1|TRBJ2-3|.
TGCGCCAGCAGCCAAGGGGGCGGGGCCAGCACAGATACGCAGTATTTT
CASSQGGGASTDTQYF
>TRBD2|TRBV6-1|TRBJ2-3|.
TGTGCCAGCAGTGAAGCGCCTCAGGGAGGGTTTGGGTATTTT
CASSEAPQGGFGYF
>TRBD2|TRBV7-9|TRBJ2-3|.
TGTGCCAGCAGCTTGTGGCTAGCGGGAGATGGAGATACGCAGTATTTT
CASSLWLAGDGDTQYF
>.|TRBV19|TRBJ2-3|.
TGTGCCAGTAGCACCTCCCCGGGGACGCAGTATTTT
CASSTSPGTQYF
>TRBD2|TRBV28|TRBJ2-1|.
TGTGCCAGCAGTTCAAGCGGGAGGGTGCAGTTCTTC
CASSSSGRVQFF
>.|TRBV7-2|TRBJ1-5|.
.
CASSFGQGNQPQHF
>TRBD1|TRBV27|TRBJ2-1|.
TGTGCCAGCAGGGACAGGGCAGGCCCCTTATACAATGAGCAGTTCTTC
CASRDRAGPLYNEQFF
>TRBD2|TRBV28|TRBJ2-5|.
TGTGCCAGCAGTTCCCTAGCGGGAGGGAGGGAGACCCAGTACTTC
CASSSLAGGRETQYF
>.|TRBV5-8|TRBJ1-1|.
TGTGCCAGCAGCTTGGCGCCCGGGAACACTGAAGCTTTCTTT
CASSLAPGNTEAFF
>.|TRBV18|TRBJ1-4|.
TGTGCCAGCTCACCACCTTCCGGTGAAAAACTGTTTTTT
CASSPPSGEKLFF
>TRBD1|TRBV14|TRBJ2-2|.
TGTGCCAGCAGCCAATACAGGGGTGGGAACACCGGGGAGCTGTTTTTT
CASSQYRGGNTGELFF
>TRBD1|TRBV6-6|TRBJ1-6|.
TGTGCCAGCAGCGGGGACAGTCTGGGCTCACCCCTCCACTTT
CASSGDSLGSPLHF
>TRBD2|TRBV10-1|TRBJ2-1|.
TGCGCCAGCAGTGAGCGGGGGGTTAGTGTAGATGAGCAGTTCTTC
CASSERGVSVDEQFF
>.|TRBV4-1|TRBJ2-7|.
TGCGCCAGCAGCCAAGAGTACCCGCCGGAGACGTACTTC
CASSQEYPPETYF
>.|TRBV5-1|TRBJ2-5|.
TGCGCCAGCAGCTTGGCCCAGCAAGAGACCCAGTACTTC
CASSLAQQETQYF
>TRBD1|TRBV19|TRBJ1-6|.
TGTGCCAGTCGAGAGGACAGGGATTCACCCCTCCACTTT
CASREDRDSPLHF
>TRBD2|TRBV9|TRBJ2-7|.
TGTGCCAGCAGCTTTAGCGGGAGCTCCTACGAGCAGTACTTC
CASSFSGSSYEQYF
>TRBD1|TRBV7-2|TRBJ2-7|many
TGTGCCAGCAGCCCGACAGGGTACGAGCAGTACTTC
CASSPTGYEQYF
>.|TRBV25-1|TRBJ1-2|few
TGTGCCAGCACTCCCCCCGGGGTGGCAGGGGCGCACTATGGCTACACCTTC
CASTPPGVAGAHYGYTF
>.|TRBV9|TRBJ2-7|.
TGTGCCAGCAGCGCCCTAGACAGCTACGAGCAGTACTTC
CASSALDSYEQYF
>.|TRBV9|TRBJ1-6|.
TGTGCCAGCAGCGAGGGAGGGTCCCCAAATTCACCCCTCCACTTT
CASSEGGSPNSPLHF
>TRBD2|TRBV11-2|TRBJ2-1|.
TGTGCCAGCAGCTTACTAGGACTAGCGCGACAACTCTCCTACAATGAGCAGTTCTTC
CASSLLGLARQLSYNEQFF
>TRBD2|TRBV28|TRBJ2-3|.
TGTGCCAGCAGTTTAGGGCTAGCGGACACAGATACGCAGTATTTT
CASSLGLADTDTQYF
>.|TRBV28|TRBJ1-2|.
TGTGCCAGCAGTTTACCTCTCCCGACAGTGGGAGGCTACACCTTC
CASSLPLPTVGGYTF
>.|TRBV7-9|TRBJ2-7|.
TGTGCCAGCAGCTTCCCAGGGAATTCCTACGAGCAGTACTTC
CASSFPGNSYEQYF
>.|TRBV2|TRBJ1-2|.
TGTGCCAGCAGTGAAAATTCCAGGGTAGGGGCTAACTATGGCTACACCTTC
CASSENSRVGANYGYTF